This T cell receptor beta chain was recovered during a study of cytomegalovirus exposure and HLA in healthy donors. General study points: Researchers counted 150 to 200 TCR beta chains as cytomegalovirus-associated. The analysis excluded some indistinguishable V segments, including TRBV6-2 and TRBV6-3.

PCR involved 60 Vbeta and 13 Jbeta primers. Produced via immunoSEQ multiplex PCR; TCRdb's table is partial and in-frame only. The sample shows roughly 100,000 clones, roughly four fifths of them seen only once. On this clone: Its antigen remains unknown.

Germline CDR1 is MGHDK and CDR2 is SYGVNS. V gave up 1 base and J gave up 4 bases, with 13 bases separating them. The CDR3 sequence is 15 residues long. V and J are TRBV25-1 and TRBJ2-5; possible D gene TRBD2, 6 bases. The material sequenced was PBMCs. The receptor comes from a man aged 25-40 years in good health and CMV-seropositive. DNA for the CDR3: TGTGCCAGCAGTGAATTCGGGGGTCGGGGAGAGACCCAGTACTTC. Its protein is CASSEFGGRGETQYF.